The 20 T cell receptor beta chains reported below all come from one sample, sequenced in a study of OX40 agonist ivuxolimab in advanced cancers. TCRdb's copy holds only in-frame clones and misses some; the assay was immunoSEQ multiplex PCR. The table has over 100,000 clones, 90% to 95% seen once. The source was CD4+ or CD8+ T cells sorted from blood, collected in a trial of the OX40 agonist ivuxolimab. Receptors originate from an adult with an advanced solid tumor such as melanoma, head and neck, liver or kidney cancer.

The rearrangement joins TRBV4-1 to TRBJ2-3; TRBD2 matches 7 bases. This CDR3 is built from 16 residues. The V segment lost 2 bases and the J segment 2 bases; nucleotides outside the gene matches: 7. Germline V gives CDR1 MGHRA, CDR2 YSYEKL. CDR3 amino acids: CASSQRASGNTDTQYF. The DNA for the CDR3 is TGCGCCAGCAGCCAAAGGGCTAGCGGTAACACAGATACGCAGTATTTT.

J is TRBJ2-2 and V is TRBV4-3, with D possibly being TRBD1 or TRBD2 (5 bases each). The CDR3 is made up of 14 amino acids. The germline V gene encodes CDR1 LGHNA and CDR2 YSLEER. Trimming left V 4 bases short and J 3 bases short, with 9 bases between. As DNA, the CDR3 is TGCGCCAGCAGCCCCGGGGCCGACACCGGGGAGCTGTTTTTT. Encoded protein: CASSPGADTGELFF.

The CDR3 DNA reads TGTGCCAGCAGCCATTTGAGAGGGGGTGACTATGGCTACACCTTC. Translated, it gives CASSHLRGGDYGYTF. The chain recombines TRBV5-4 with TRBJ1-2; tentatively, D is TRBD1 (6 bases). This CDR3 has 15 residues. Trimming removed 4 bases from V and 3 bases from J, with 16 bases in between. The germline CDR1 and CDR2 sequences are SGHNT and YYREEE (reference sequence).

A single count supports this clone. CDR3 region: CASSQDEGGPHTDTQYF. The DNA of the CDR3 is TGCGCCAGCAGCCAAGATGAGGGGGGGCCGCACACAGATACGCAGTATTTT. This sequence joins TRBV4-1 and TRBJ2-3; possibly TRBD2 for D (7 bases). CDR3 size: 17 residues. Trimming took 0 bases from V and 2 from J, leaving 15 bases between them. Germline-derived CDR1 and CDR2 are MGHRA and YSYEKL.

The chain is built from TRBV10-3 and TRBJ2-5; D possibly corresponds to TRBD1 (5 bases). The germline CDR1 and CDR2 sequences are ENHRY and SYGVKD. The CDR3 is made up of 13 amino acids. V gave up 3 bases and J gave up 4 bases, with 9 bases separating them. For the CDR3, the DNA is TGTGCCATCAGTGATCAGGGTGGAGAGACCCAGTACTTC. Protein: CAISDQGGETQYF.

This clone was counted a single time. The J gene is TRBJ2-1, the V gene TRBV9, with 7 bases lining up with TRBD2. The CDR3 has 16 amino acids. The ends lost 1 base at V and 0 bases at J; junction bases unmatched: 4. Germline CDR1 SGDLS, CDR2 YYNGEE. The CDR3 DNA reads as TGTGCCAGCAGCGTACGGGGGGTCAGCTCCTACAATGAGCAGTTCTTC. This sequence encodes CASSVRGVSSYNEQFF. The whole variable domain, filled in from reference TRBV9 and TRBJ2-1, reads DSGVTQTPKHLITATGQRVTLRCSPRSGDLSVYWYQQSLDQGLQFLIQYYNGEERAKGNILERFSAQQFPDLHSELNLSSLELGDSALYFCASSVRGVSSYNEQFFGPGTRLTVL.

The gene calls are TRBV5-1 and TRBJ2-3; TRBD2 might be the D (5 bases). Looked up from germline, CDR1 is SGHRS and CDR2 is YFSETQ. The V and J ends lost 6 bases and 2 bases respectively, with 19 bases between them. CDR3 size: 16 residues. The CDR3: CASKDLGVRDTDTQYF. The CDR3 DNA sequence: TGCGCCAGCAAGGATCTCGGGGTCCGCGACACAGATACGCAGTATTTT.

This chain connects TRBV7-2 to TRBJ2-5; possible D gene TRBD2, 5 bases. Trimming shortened V by 4 bases and J by 1 base, and 7 bases separated the two germline ends. CDR3 length equals 13 residues. Germline V lookup: CDR1 SGHTA, CDR2 FQGNSA. In DNA, the CDR3 is TGTGCCAGCAGCTCGAGGGCCCAAGAGACCCAGTACTTC. This translates into CASSSRAQETQYF.

The chain couples TRBV10-2 to TRBJ2-1; TRBD2 might be the D (5 bases). The V and J ends lost 9 bases and 3 bases respectively, with 6 bases between them. The CDR3 runs to 11 residues. Germline CDR1 reads WSHSY; CDR2 reads SAAADI. CDR3 DNA: TGCGCCAGTGAGGGCTACAATGAGCAGTTCTTC. Translated: CASEGYNEQFF.

CDR3 region: CASSEVGTENTGELFF. CDR3 bases: TGTGCCAGCAGTGAAGTAGGGACGGAGAACACCGGGGAGCTGTTTTTT. The chain is built from TRBV25-1 and TRBJ2-2; D is perhaps TRBD1 or TRBD2 (5 bases each). CDR1 and CDR2 (germline): MGHDK, SYGVNS. This CDR3 contains 16 residues. Trimming shortened V by 2 bases and J by 1 base, and 11 bases separated the two germline ends.

The chain combines TRBV6-6 with TRBJ2-5, with a weak D call TRBD1 (5 bases). Germline V gene data show CDR1 as MNHNY and CDR2 as SVGAGI (reference sequence). The V and J ends lost 5 bases and 0 bases respectively, with 7 bases between them. The CDR3 has 13 residues. The CDR3 spells CASSPGNQETQYF. CDR3 in DNA: TGTGCCAGCAGTCCAGGGAACCAAGAGACCCAGTACTTC.

The V and J genes are TRBV5-8 and TRBJ2-1, with D uncertain. The length of the CDR3 is 12 residues. The germline gives CDR1 SGHTS, CDR2 YDEGEE. The V end was cut by 5 bases, the J end by 10 bases, with 13 bases between. The CDR3 reads CASSRRTGEQFF. CDR3 nucleotides: TGTGCCAGCAGTCGACGTACCGGGGAGCAGTTCTTC.

The chain couples TRBV7-2 to TRBJ1-1, with D tentatively TRBD1 (6 bases). The CDR3 length is 15 residues. Germline loops: CDR1 SGHTA, CDR2 FQGNSA. Between the trimmed V and J ends, which lost 5 bases and 1 base, there was a span of 14 bases. The CDR3 spells CASSPRRRGNTEAFF. DNA for the CDR3: TGTGCCAGCAGCCCCCGTCGCAGGGGGAACACTGAAGCTTTCTTT.

This rearrangement joins TRBV9 to TRBJ2-2; D gene unclear. This CDR3 comprises 11 residues. V was trimmed by 9 bases and J by 4 bases, leaving 7 bases between them. Germline V gene data show CDR1 as SGDLS and CDR2 as YYNGEE. The CDR3 loop is CAKLITGELFF. The DNA for the CDR3 is TGTGCCAAGCTAATCACCGGGGAGCTGTTTTTT.

V and J are TRBV28 and TRBJ1-1; TRBD1 might be the D (5 bases). This CDR3 comprises 17 residues. Germline V lookup: CDR1 MDHEN, CDR2 SYDVKM. V shed 6 bases and J shed 2 bases, with 22 bases lying between them. CDR3 region: CASRTLPGGWDNTEAFF. CDR3 nucleotide sequence: TGTGCCAGCAGGACGCTCCCCGGGGGGTGGGATAACACTGAAGCTTTCTTT.

The J gene is TRBJ1-2, the V gene TRBV9, with D tentatively TRBD1 (6 bases). V was pared by 0 bases and J by 5 bases, with 11 bases between. CDR3 length equals 14 residues. Germline V gene lookup returns CDR1 SGDLS and CDR2 YYNGEE. The CDR3 loop reads CASSVEQGEYGYTF. In nucleotides, the CDR3 is TGTGCCAGCAGCGTAGAACAGGGAGAATATGGCTACACCTTC.

The chain links TRBV19 to TRBJ1-1; 8 nucleotides align to TRBD1. Per the germline V gene, CDR1 is LNHDA and CDR2 is SQIVND (reference sequence). The CDR3 length is 16 residues. V lost 10 bases to trimming and J lost 2 bases; unmatched junction nucleotides: 15. The DNA of the CDR3 is TGTGCCACTACCGTACCCGGGACAGGAGGTAACACTGAAGCTTTCTTT. Encoded protein: CATTVPGTGGNTEAFF.

The chain couples TRBV11-1 to TRBJ2-7; 9 bases match TRBD1. CDR1 is SGHAT and CDR2 is FQDESV in the germline V gene (reference sequence). The CDR3 runs 13 residues. With V trimmed by 8 bases and J by 4 bases, 6 bases remained unmatched. This CDR3 reads CASGRTGVYEQYF. In nucleotides, the CDR3 is TGTGCCAGCGGTAGGACAGGGGTATACGAGCAGTACTTC.

The rearrangement joins TRBV28 to TRBJ1-2; D call uncertain. CDR1 is MDHEN and CDR2 is SYDVKM in the germline V gene. V shed 8 bases and J shed 8 bases, with 15 bases lying between them. The CDR3 is made up of 12 amino acids. The CDR3 loop is CASGALSLGYTF. The CDR3 DNA is TGTGCCAGCGGTGCTCTGTCGTTAGGCTACACCTTC.

CDR3 in DNA: TGCGCCAGCAGCACCGGGACTAGCGGGAGTTGGGCCACCTACAATGAGCAGTTCTTC. Protein product: CASSTGTSGSWATYNEQFF. The chain combines TRBV5-1 with TRBJ2-1; TRBD2 agrees at 14 bases. CDR3 length: 19 residues. Trimming removed 4 bases from V and 2 bases from J; junction bases left unmatched: 11. Germline loops: CDR1 SGHRS, CDR2 YFSETQ. The variable domain in full, completed from reference TRBV5-1 and TRBJ2-1, reads KAGVTQTPRYLIKTRGQQVTLSCSPISGHRSVSWYQQTPGQGLQFLFEYFSETQRNKGNFPGRFSGRQFSNSRSEMNVSTLELGDSALYLCASSTGTSGSWATYNEQFFGPGTRLTVL.